The present T cell receptor (beta chain) was sequenced within a study of blood T cells in healthy people across ages. Findings and limits, study-wide: When one million T cells were used, diversity estimates were thought to be underestimates.

A second PCR, run for about 7 to 12 cycles, used a sample-barcoded 5' primer plus a J-beta primer mix. Each single sample gave us at least 2.5 million CDR3-containing paired-end reads. TCRdb fed the 5' RACE reads into MiXCR, producing one record per CDR3 protein. The table records about 2 million distinct CDR3 sequences, roughly 50% of them present only once. Points on this clonotype: Its antigen is as yet unknown.

The origin of this receptor is a woman in her 40s in good health. Source material: blood.

DNA for the CDR3: TGTGCCAGCAGTCACCGGGACATATTCAGTGAGCAGTTCTTC. Residues: CASSHRDIFSEQFF. The rearrangement links TRBV7-9 to TRBJ2-1, with D perhaps matching TRBD1 (6 bases). The CDR3 is 14 residues long. The V and J ends lost 6 bases and 9 bases respectively, with 18 bases between them. Germline V gives CDR1 SEHNR, CDR2 FQNEAQ (reference sequence).